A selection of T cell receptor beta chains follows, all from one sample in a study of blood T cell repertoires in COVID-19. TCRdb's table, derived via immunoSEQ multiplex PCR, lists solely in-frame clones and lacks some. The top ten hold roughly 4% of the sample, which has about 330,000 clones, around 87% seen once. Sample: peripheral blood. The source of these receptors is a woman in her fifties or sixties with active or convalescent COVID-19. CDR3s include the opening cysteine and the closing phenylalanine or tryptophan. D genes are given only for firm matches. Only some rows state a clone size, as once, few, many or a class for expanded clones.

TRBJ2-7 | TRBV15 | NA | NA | CATSAERRGPYEQYF | TGTGCCACCAGCGCTGAGAGGAGGGGGCCTTACGAGCAGTACTTC
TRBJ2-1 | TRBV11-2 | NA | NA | CASSLVGSGTYYNEQFF | TGTGCCAGCAGCTTAGTTGGGTCAGGAACCTATTACAATGAGCAGTTCTTC
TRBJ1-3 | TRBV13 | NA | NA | CASSWAKGNTIYF | TGTGCCAGCAGCTGGGCCAAGGGAAACACCATATATTTT
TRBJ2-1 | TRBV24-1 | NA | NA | CATSDQGGGLSYNEQFF | TGTGCCACCAGTGACCAAGGGGGGGGCCTCTCCTACAATGAGCAGTTCTTC
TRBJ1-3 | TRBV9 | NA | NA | CASSGGATGNTIYF | TGTGCCAGCAGCGGCGGGGCCACTGGAAACACCATATATTTT
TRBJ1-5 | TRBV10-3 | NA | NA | CAISGPGQPQHF | TGTGCCATCAGTGGCCCAGGTCAGCCCCAGCATTTT
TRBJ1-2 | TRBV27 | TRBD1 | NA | CASSSAGTGFYGYTF | TGTGCCAGCAGTTCAGCCGGGACAGGGTTCTATGGCTACACCTTC
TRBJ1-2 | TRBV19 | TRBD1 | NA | CASSFTSGDSLTYGYTF | TGTGCCAGTAGTTTCACATCTGGGGACAGTCTCACCTATGGCTACACCTTC
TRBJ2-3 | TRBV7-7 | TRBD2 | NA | CASSRLAGVSDTQYF | TGTGCTAGCAGCCGACTAGCGGGAGTTTCAGATACGCAGTATTTT
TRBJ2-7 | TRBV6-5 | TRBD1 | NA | CASGTGRSYEQYF | TGTGCCAGCGGGACAGGGAGAAGCTACGAGCAGTACTTC
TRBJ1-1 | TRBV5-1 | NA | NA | CASSLAVAGMNTEAFF | TGCGCCAGCAGCTTGGCGGTGGCCGGGATGAACACTGAAGCTTTCTTT
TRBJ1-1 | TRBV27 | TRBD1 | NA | CASTPLFDRGSTEAFF | TGTGCCAGCACCCCCTTGTTTGACAGGGGTTCCACTGAAGCTTTCTTT
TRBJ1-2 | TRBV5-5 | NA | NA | CASSLGVLENYGYTF | TGTGCCAGCAGCTTGGGCGTCTTGGAGAACTATGGCTACACCTTC
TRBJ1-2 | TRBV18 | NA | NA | CASSREVNYGYTF | TGTGCCAGCTCACGAGAAGTTAACTATGGCTACACCTTC
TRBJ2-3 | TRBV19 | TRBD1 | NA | CASSIGTGVTDTQYF | TGTGCCAGTAGTATTGGGACAGGGGTCACAGATACGCAGTATTTT
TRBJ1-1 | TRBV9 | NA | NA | CASSVVQTNTEAFF | TGTGCCAGCAGCGTAGTACAGACGAACACTGAAGCTTTCTTT
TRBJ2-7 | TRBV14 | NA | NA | CASSQEIQGARQYF | TGTGCCAGCAGCCAAGAGATACAAGGGGCTAGGCAGTACTTC
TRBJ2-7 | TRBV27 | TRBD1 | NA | CASSPGQGWREQYF | TGTGCCAGCAGTCCTGGACAGGGTTGGCGGGAGCAGTACTTC
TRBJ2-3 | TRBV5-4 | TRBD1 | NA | CASSAPGGAGTDTQYF | TGTGCCAGCAGCGCTCCAGGGGGCGCTGGTACAGATACGCAGTATTTT
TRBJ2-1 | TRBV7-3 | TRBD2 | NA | CASSSGLVREQFF | TGTGCCAGCAGCTCCGGACTAGTTCGGGAGCAGTTCTTC
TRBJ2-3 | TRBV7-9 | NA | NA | CASSLFLSPLTDTQYF | TGTGCCAGCAGCTTATTTCTGAGTCCCCTCACAGATACGCAGTATTTT
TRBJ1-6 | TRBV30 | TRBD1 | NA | CAWSLLTGVLSPLHF | TGTGCCTGGAGTCTATTAACAGGGGTCCTTTCACCCCTCCACTTT
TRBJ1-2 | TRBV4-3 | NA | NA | CASSQDTDPFYGYTF | TGCGCCAGCAGCCAAGATACAGACCCATTCTATGGCTACACCTTC
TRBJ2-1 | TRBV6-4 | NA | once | CASSSTGYNEQFF | TGTGCCAGCAGTTCTACAGGGTACAATGAGCAGTTCTTC
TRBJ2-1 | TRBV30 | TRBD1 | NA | CAWSVRQGLPYTEQFF | TGTGCCTGGAGTGTACGACAGGGGCTCCCATACACTGAGCAGTTCTTC